This TCR beta chain originates from a study of blood T cell repertoires in COVID-19. Study information: The United States, Italy and Spain were the sources of the acute and convalescent COVID-19 samples.

Per the study methods: How many nucleated cells were present was estimated from reference gene primer amplification. Clones were sequenced by immunoSEQ multiplex PCR, and TCRdb holds only the in-frame ones, with some missing. That table gives V, J and clone size, and the DNA gave D and trimming. The data hold 370,000 or so clones, with around 87% observed a single time. Between the trimmed V and J ends, which lost 5 bases and 5 bases, there was a span of 10 bases. The CDR3 runs to 13 residues. Germline lookup yields CDR1 MNHEY and CDR2 SVGEGT. The clonotype was recovered from a man aged 30 to 45 who had recovered from COVID-19. The genes are TRBV6-2 or TRBV6-3 and TRBJ1-5; D may be TRBD1 (6 bases). The sample was PBMCs or T cells enriched from blood (not recorded which). The CDR3, as DNA: TGTGCCAGCAGTAACCCAGGGGATCAGCCCCAGCATTTT. Translated, it gives CASSNPGDQPQHF.